This is a list of T cell receptor beta chains from one sample in a study of blood T cell repertoires in COVID-19. The assay was immunoSEQ multiplex PCR, and TCRdb's table has in-frame clones only and misses some. Among 200,000 or so clones, approximately 90% were seen once, and the ten largest hold 1.5% to 2%. The sample comprised peripheral blood. Receptor source: a man in his sixties or seventies with acute or convalescent COVID-19. Both conserved end residues are part of each CDR3. The order of the fields is J gene, V gene, clone size, D gene, CDR3 DNA, CDR3 protein. A D gene is named only where the DNA matches it firmly. Expanded clones get a size class; other rows say once, few or many, or leave the size out.

TRBJ2-1,TRBV27,.,.,TGTGCCAGTAATAGCGCGAGCTCCTACAATGAGCAGTTCTTC,CASNSASSYNEQFF
TRBJ1-5,TRBV27,.,TRBD1,TGTGCCAGCAGTCGCGGGACAGCTAGCAATCAGCCCCAGCATTTT,CASSRGTASNQPQHF
TRBJ1-5,TRBV11-2,.,.,TGTGCCAGCAGCTTAGAAGCCAATCAGCCCCAGCATTTT,CASSLEANQPQHF
TRBJ1-2,TRBV5-4,.,TRBD1,TGTGCCAGCAGCTTGACAGGCGGGACAGGGGAATATGGCTACACCTTC,CASSLTGGTGEYGYTF
TRBJ2-1,TRBV11-2,.,TRBD2,TGTGCCAGCAGGCCCGTACGACTAGCGGTCTACAATGAGCAGTTCTTC,CASRPVRLAVYNEQFF
TRBJ2-4,TRBV6-6,.,TRBD1,TGTGCCACGACAGGGGAGGCGGTCAAAAACATTCAGTACTTC,CATTGEAVKNIQYF
TRBJ1-1,TRBV7-2,once,.,TGTGCCAGCAGCTCTCAACCGGACAGAAACACTGAAGCTTTCTTT,CASSSQPDRNTEAFF
TRBJ2-5,TRBV5-4,.,.,TGTGCCAGCAGCTTGGCCAGGGGACAAGAGACCCAGTACTTC,CASSLARGQETQYF
TRBJ1-5,TRBV2,.,.,TGTGCCAGCAGGCCGACAGGCAATCAGCCCCAGCATTTT,CASRPTGNQPQHF
TRBJ2-3,TRBV5-1,.,TRBD1,TGCGCCAGCAGCTTGGGACAGGGCTCGGATACGCAGTATTTT,CASSLGQGSDTQYF
TRBJ1-6,TRBV27,.,.,TGTGCCAGCAGTTTAAGAGGAAATGAGGATTCACCCCTCCACTTT,CASSLRGNEDSPLHF
TRBJ1-5,TRBV6-1,.,TRBD1,TGTGCCAGCAGTGGAGGGACAGGTTATAGCAATCAGCCCCAGCATTTT,CASSGGTGYSNQPQHF
TRBJ2-7,TRBV3-1/TRBV3-2,.,.,TGTGCCAGCAGTCCTCTCTCCTACGAGCAGTACTTC,CASSPLSYEQYF
TRBJ2-5,TRBV6-2/TRBV6-3,.,.,TGTGCCAGCAGTCGATTGACAGTTCGAAGGGAGACCCAGTACTTC,CASSRLTVRRETQYF
TRBJ2-3,TRBV18,.,.,TGTGCCAGCTCACAATACCGGTCCGGTACGCAGTATTTT,CASSQYRSGTQYF
TRBJ2-5,TRBV19,.,.,TGTGCCAGTTCGACTGTTTGGCGGTCGGCGACCCAGTACTTC,CASSTVWRSATQYF
TRBJ1-2,TRBV6-5,many,TRBD1,TGTGCCAGCAGTTACCAGGGGGGCGCGGATGGCTACACCTTC,CASSYQGGADGYTF
TRBJ2-1,TRBV14,.,.,TGTGCCAGCAGCCAAGACCGGGGTTCCTACAATGAGCAGTTCTTC,CASSQDRGSYNEQFF
TRBJ2-7,TRBV6-5,.,TRBD2,TGTGCCAGCAGTTTCTTTCGAACGGGAGGGCCAAGCGAGCAGTACTTC,CASSFFRTGGPSEQYF
TRBJ2-6,TRBV19,.,TRBD2,TGTGCCAGTAGCATTAGCGGGGGTGCAGGGGTCCACTCTGGGGCCAACGTCCTGACTTTC,CASSISGGAGVHSGANVLTF
TRBJ2-5,TRBV2,.,TRBD2,TGTGCCAGCAGTGTCCGACTAGCGGGATTGGGGGAGACCCAGTACTTC,CASSVRLAGLGETQYF
TRBJ1-6,TRBV14,.,TRBD1,TGTGCCAGCAGCCTACTGGGACAGGGTGATTCACCCCTCCACTTT,CASSLLGQGDSPLHF
TRBJ1-1,TRBV18,.,.,TGTGCCAGCTCACCCAGTATCGGGGGAGAAGCTTTCTTT,CASSPSIGGEAFF
TRBJ2-6,TRBV6-1,.,.,TGTGCCAGCAGTGAAGCTTATCTACCTGGGGCCAACGTCCTGACTTTC,CASSEAYLPGANVLTF
TRBJ2-1,TRBV7-3,once,.,TGTGCCAGCAGCTTAACGGTGGGGGCCCAATTGGGAAATGAGCAGTTCTTC,CASSLTVGAQLGNEQFF
TRBJ2-4,TRBV19,.,.,TGTGCCAGTAGTGGGCAGTCGATAGCCAAAAACATTCAGTACTTC,CASSGQSIAKNIQYF
TRBJ1-5,TRBV19,.,TRBD1,TGTGCCAGTTGGACAGGGCACAGCAATCAGCCCCAGCATTTT,CASWTGHSNQPQHF
TRBJ1-2,TRBV19,.,TRBD1,TGTGCCAGTACAGACAGGGGAAACCTCATTAACTATGGCTACACCTTC,CASTDRGNLINYGYTF
TRBJ1-6,TRBV9,.,TRBD1,TGTGCCAGCAGCGTTTTACCCGGGACAGGGTCACCCCTCCACTTT,CASSVLPGTGSPLHF
TRBJ2-2,TRBV2,once,TRBD1,TGTGCCAGCAGCGGAGGACAGGGGACCGGGGAGCTGTTTTTT,CASSGGQGTGELFF
TRBJ1-6,TRBV2,.,TRBD1,TGTGCCAGCAGCAGGGGGCAGAACTCCTATAATTCACCCCTCCACTTT,CASSRGQNSYNSPLHF
TRBJ1-5,TRBV15,.,.,TGTGCCACCAGCAGAGAACGGGGTTCTAATCAGCCCCAGCATTTT,CATSRERGSNQPQHF
TRBJ2-2,TRBV9,.,TRBD2,TGTGCCAGCAGCGTACAGGCGGGAGAGGTCACCGGGGAGCTGTTTTTT,CASSVQAGEVTGELFF
TRBJ1-3,TRBV21-1,.,.,TGTGCCAGCAGCAAAGGCTTGGCAGATCCTGGAAACACCATATATTTT,CASSKGLADPGNTIYF
TRBJ2-5,TRBV18,.,TRBD2,TGTGCCAGCTCACCACGGGGACTAGCGGGAGTGGAACAAGAGACCCAGTACTTC,CASSPRGLAGVEQETQYF